Each of the 7 T cell receptor beta chains below was sequenced from the same sample in a study of CD8 T cells in Susac syndrome. Reverse transcription used about 0.5 to 1 ug RNA and random hexamers. TCRdb re-called the immunoSEQ multiplex PCR reads through MiXCR, storing one row per CDR3 protein. The sample records 130,000 or so distinct CDR3 sequences, nearly 96% being singletons. Sequencing input: CD4+ T cells from PBMCs. Receptors were obtained from a human donor with Susac syndrome.

The J gene is TRBJ2-1, the V gene TRBV20-1, with 10 bases aligning to TRBD1. The V and J ends lost 6 bases and 5 bases, in that order; junction bases with no gene match: 1. Germline lookup yields CDR1 DFQATT and CDR2 SNEGSKA (reference sequence). The CDR3 has 12 amino acids. CDR3 bases: TGCAGTGCAGGGACAGGGGACAATGAGCAGTTCTTC. Translated: CSAGTGDNEQFF.

The chain employs TRBV30 and TRBJ1-2, with D maybe TRBD1 (6 bases). CDR3 size: 14 residues. Germline CDR1 is GTSNPN and CDR2 is SVGIG (reference sequence). Trimming shortened V by 0 bases and J by 3 bases, and 11 bases separated the two germline ends. CDR3 loop: CAWSVGYRDYGYTF. DNA for the CDR3: TGTGCCTGGAGTGTAGGCTACAGGGACTATGGCTACACCTTC. Combining the CDR3 with reference TRBV30 and TRBJ1-2 gives the whole variable domain SQTIHQWPATLVQPVGSPLSLECTVEGTSNPNLYWYRQAAGRGLQLLFYSVGIGQISSEVPQNLSASRPQDRQFILSSKKLLLSDSGFYLCAWSVGYRDYGYTFGSGTRLTVV.

This clonotype has only one observation. The chain has TRBV9 and TRBJ2-1; 9 bases are shared with TRBD2. The V segment lost 2 bases and the J segment 2 bases; nucleotides outside the gene matches: 2. CDR3 length: 15 residues. Germline CDR1 is SGDLS and CDR2 is YYNGEE. The CDR3, as DNA: TGTGCCAGCAGCGTCGCTAGCGGGACCTACAATGAGCAGTTCTTC. Translated, it gives CASSVASGTYNEQFF.

The chain links TRBV7-2 to TRBJ2-7; 8 nucleotides match TRBD2. Germline CDR1 SGHTA, CDR2 FQGNSA. With 2 bases clipped from V and 7 bases from J, the junction kept 7 bases outside the gene matches. The CDR3 length is 14 residues. The CDR3 sequence is CASSLSGGPREQYF. For the CDR3, the DNA is TGTGCCAGCAGCTTATCGGGAGGGCCTCGTGAGCAGTACTTC.

This rearrangement joins TRBV7-2 to TRBJ2-7, with D possibly being TRBD1 or TRBD2 (5 bases each). The CDR3 contains 15 residues. CDR1 SGHTA and CDR2 FQGNSA come from the germline V gene. Trimming left V 5 bases short and J 5 bases short, with 19 bases between. This chain's CDR3 is CASSPRPGPTNEQYF. The CDR3 nucleotides are TGTGCCAGCAGCCCAAGGCCGGGGCCAACCAACGAGCAGTACTTC.

This chain connects TRBV29-1 to TRBJ2-1; D is unclear. V gave up 3 bases and J gave up 6 bases, with 9 bases separating them. The germline gives CDR1 SQVTM, CDR2 ANQGSEA. The CDR3 contains 12 residues. CDR3 nucleotides: TGCAGCGTTGACGGACCGCTCAATGAGCAGTTCTTC. Amino acids: CSVDGPLNEQFF.

The chain has TRBV20-1 and TRBJ2-5, with 8 positions matching TRBD1. The CDR3 contains 14 residues. The germline CDR1 and CDR2 sequences are DFQATT and SNEGSKA (reference sequence). CDR3 coding DNA: TGCAGCTTCCAGGGGGCCCTACGGAAAGAGACCCAGTACTTC. Its translation is CSFQGALRKETQYF.